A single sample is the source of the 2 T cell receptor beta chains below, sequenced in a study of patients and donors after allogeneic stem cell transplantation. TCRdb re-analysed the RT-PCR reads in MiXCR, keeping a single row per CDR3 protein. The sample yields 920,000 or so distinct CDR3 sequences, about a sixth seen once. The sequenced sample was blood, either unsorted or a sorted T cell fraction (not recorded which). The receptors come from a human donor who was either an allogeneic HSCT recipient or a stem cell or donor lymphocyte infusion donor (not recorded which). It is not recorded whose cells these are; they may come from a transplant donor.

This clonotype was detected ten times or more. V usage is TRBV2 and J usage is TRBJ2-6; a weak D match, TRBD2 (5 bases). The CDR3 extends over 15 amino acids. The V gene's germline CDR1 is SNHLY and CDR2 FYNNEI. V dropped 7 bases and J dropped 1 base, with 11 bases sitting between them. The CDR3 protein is CASKLSGSGANVLTF. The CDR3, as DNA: TGTGCCAGCAAACTGAGCGGTTCTGGGGCCAACGTCCTGACTTTC.

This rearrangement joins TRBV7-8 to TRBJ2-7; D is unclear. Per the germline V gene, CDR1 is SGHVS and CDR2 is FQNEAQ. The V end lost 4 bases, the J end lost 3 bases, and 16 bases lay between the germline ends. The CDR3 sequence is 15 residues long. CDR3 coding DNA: TGTGCCAGCAGCTCCGTCGATAGCCCGAACTACGAGCAGTACTTC. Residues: CASSSVDSPNYEQYF.